The present TCR beta chain was sequenced within a study of regulatory T cells in long-lasting Graves disease. General study points: Persistent patients shared more public clonotypes (under 3,000) than newly diagnosed patients (roughly 960). Persistent disease samples used TRBV28, TRBJ1-2 and TRBJ2-5 preferentially.

The V gene's germline CDR1 is KGHSH and CDR2 LQKENI. This CDR3 is 16 amino acids long. V gave up 3 bases and J gave up 4 bases, with 18 bases separating them. Noted time point: newly diagnosed GD, antithyroid drugs for less than 3 months. Extracted PBMC RNA gave rise to the TCR library. On this clonotype itself: Its antigen is as yet unknown.

The TCR beta library used iRepertoire HTBI primers with Arm-PCR amplification of CDR3. MiXCR, run by TCRdb on the multiplex PCR reads, gives a single entry per CDR3 protein. Of almost 450,000 distinct CDR3 sequences listed, about 17% are singletons. The same specimen was also included in a second study, on T cells in Graves' hyperthyroidism and ophthalmopathy. That work states: Median prediction lead before ophthalmopathy onset was 6 to 8 months with the model.

Sequenced here: peripheral blood mononuclear cells (PBMCs), sampled at new diagnosis, from a patient treated with antithyroid drugs. The chain joins TRBV18 to TRBJ1-2, with a weak D call TRBD1 (5 bases). This TCR was sampled from a woman younger than 45 with Graves disease. The CDR3 is CASSPSGTGLTYGYTF. The CDR3 DNA follows: TGTGCCAGCTCACCTTCCGGGACGGGGCTTACCTATGGCTACACCTTC.